Below, one T cell receptor (beta chain) is given with its context. This clonotype was seen many times. It has no known antigen specificity. No much larger clone exists at a distance of one base, and base qualities are not known. Sequencing used an Illumina NovaSeq 6000. TCR cDNA was made using 5'RACE template switching, a step that added a universal primer site and unique molecular identifiers. Priming for cDNA synthesis came from both the TCR alpha and TCR beta constant segments. Two PCR steps were used to amplify libraries, with sample barcodes and sequencing adapters being added in the second step. Libraries were sequenced on Illumina HiSeq 2500 (2x100 bp) or NovaSeq (2x150 bp). Per the source publication's procedure: MIGEC handled demultiplexing of reads and collapsing into UMI consensus sequences, while MiXCR performed V(D)J alignment. Clonotypes responding to the vaccine were identified with edgeR on replicate PBMC samples, with the criteria of FDR below 0.01 and a log2 fold change above 5 up to day 15. Each bulk clonotype was labeled CD4 or CD8 based on which sequenced repertoire, CD4 or CD8, contained the clonotype at higher abundance. TCRdb trimmed public reads at Q25 via fastp, called clones via MiXCR and kept in-frame beta chains. Rows matching on CDR3 protein sequence are summarized as one entry with the most common DNA and genes. These V and J calls derive from TCRdb rather than the authors' analysis. In this sample the table shows roughly 350,000 distinct CDR3 sequences, roughly 4% of which occur a single time. The ten top clones hold around 24% of the sample.

This entry belongs to a study of T cells after yellow fever vaccination (dated by TCRdb to the late 2010s). As for the study more broadly: Libraries from fractions with low cell numbers were prepared with the SMART-Seq v4 Ultra Low Input RNA kit. Two healthy male donors, one aged 18 to 29 and one aged 30 to 40 years, made up the cohort. Blood samples were taken at several timepoints before and after primary and secondary immunization, and bulk PBMC replicates and cell subsets were isolated. To follow T-cell clones before and after both primary and booster YFV17D yellow fever vaccination, bulk TCR alpha and beta repertoires underwent longitudinal sequencing. Broad study findings and their caveats: Computational filtering was required because FACS-sorted repertoires could contain abundant contaminating clonotypes from the bulk population. A small fraction of clonotypes showed up in both the CD4 and CD8 compartments, probably as a result of convergent recombination. The study included only two donors, which limits how far the findings can be generalized. The secondary T-cell response was weaker than the primary response but faster, peaking on day 5 instead of day 15. Most clones expanded after primary vaccination were re-detected after the booster (about 95% of CD4 and approximately 89% of CD8), suggesting broad memory maintenance.

From its cysteine to its phenylalanine, the CDR3 spans 15 amino acids. Only the CDR3 portion is preserved as DNA: 45 bases, with reading frame beginning at the first base. According to the germline V gene (reference sequence), CDR1 reads LNHNV and CDR2 reads YYDKDF. V was cut back by 1 base and J by 5 bases, leaving a gap of 14 bases between them. Explained via the paper, the treatment or condition label denotes: live attenuated yellow fever vaccine strain. At each blood-draw timepoint, two biological replicates of bulk PBMCs were collected. A standard Ficoll-Paque protocol was used to isolate PBMCs from peripheral blood. TriZol was used to extract RNA from bulk PBMCs, CD4 and CD8 fractions, and dextramer-positive and dextramer-negative fractions.

The origin of this receptor is a young man who received the YFV17D yellow fever vaccine. This material consisted of PBMCs, taken 5 days after the yellow fever booster vaccination. The receptor chain draws on TRBV15 and TRBJ2-5; the D gene is perhaps TRBD2, on 5 matching bases. This receptor carries the CDR3 CATSRATGILETQYF. The nucleotide sequence is given as TGTGCCACCAGCAGAGCCACCGGGATTCTGGAGACCCAGTACTTC.